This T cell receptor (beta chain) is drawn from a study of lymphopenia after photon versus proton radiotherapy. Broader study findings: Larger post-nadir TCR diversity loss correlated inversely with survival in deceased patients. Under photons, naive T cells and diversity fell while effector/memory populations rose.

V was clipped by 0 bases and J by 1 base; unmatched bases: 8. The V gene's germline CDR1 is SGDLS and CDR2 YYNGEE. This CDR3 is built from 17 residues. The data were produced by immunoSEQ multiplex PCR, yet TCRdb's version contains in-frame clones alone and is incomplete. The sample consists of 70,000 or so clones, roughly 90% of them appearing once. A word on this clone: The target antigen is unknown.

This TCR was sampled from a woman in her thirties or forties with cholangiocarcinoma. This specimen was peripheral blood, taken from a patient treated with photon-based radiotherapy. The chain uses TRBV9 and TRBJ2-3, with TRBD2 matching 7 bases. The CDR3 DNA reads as TGTGCCAGCAGCGTAGGGACTAGGGTCGGTGGCACAGATACGCAGTATTTT. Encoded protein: CASSVGTRVGGTDTQYF.